These 9 T cell receptor beta chains share one sample of origin, sequenced in a study of T cells in Graves' hyperthyroidism and ophthalmopathy. The TCR beta CDR3 regions underwent amplification using RNA transcripts as the source. First-round RT-PCR targeting the TCR CDR3 was performed with the HTBI primer set. A single record per CDR3 protein comes from TCRdb applying MiXCR to the multiplex PCR reads. Here the sample spans about 270,000 distinct CDR3 sequences, over 20% being singletons. Sequenced: blood. Receptors originate from a man aged 30 to 39 with Graves' ophthalmopathy.

This clonotype was recorded many times. The CDR3: CASSIARIGTSYEQYF. The CDR3 DNA follows: TGCGCCAGCAGCATCGCCCGCATAGGCACTAGTTACGAGCAGTACTTC. V gene TRBV5-1 combines with J gene TRBJ2-7, with D possibly being TRBD2 (5 bases). The CDR3 runs to 16 residues. The germline V gene encodes CDR1 SGHRS and CDR2 YFSETQ. The germline V and J ends were trimmed by 4 bases and 4 bases, with 21 bases remaining between them.

The chain employs TRBV28 and TRBJ2-7; D ambiguous. Trimming shortened V by 3 bases and J by 4 bases, and 10 bases separated the two germline ends. The CDR3 is made up of 13 amino acids. CDR1 MDHEN and CDR2 SYDVKM come from the germline V gene. Written as DNA, the CDR3 is TGTGCCAGCAGTTTTAGTCCCGGATACGAGCAGTACTTC. Encoded protein: CASSFSPGYEQYF.

This clonotype was detected ten times or more. This CDR3 is CSAPGGGAANTEAFF. The CDR3 nucleotides are TGCAGTGCTCCCGGCGGGGGGGCAGCGAACACTGAAGCTTTCTTT. The chain has TRBV20-1 and TRBJ1-1; D perhaps matches TRBD1 (6 bases). Germline V gene sequence: CDR1 DFQATT, CDR2 SNEGSKA (reference sequence). Trimming removed 5 bases at V and 1 base at J, with 17 bases between. The CDR3 is made up of 15 amino acids.

This clonotype has a handful of counts. V and J are TRBV27 and TRBJ2-6, with D unclear. The CDR3 is 17 residues long. V was trimmed by 5 bases and J by 8 bases, leaving 22 bases between them. Germline V gene sequence: CDR1 MNHEY, CDR2 SMNVEV (reference sequence). Here the CDR3 DNA reads TGTGCCAGCAGTCCCATGACCGATGCCTTCGAGACCAACGTCCTGACTTTC. Amino acid sequence: CASSPMTDAFETNVLTF.

This clonotype was recorded at least ten times. The rearrangement uses TRBV2 and TRBJ2-7; a weak D match, TRBD1 (6 bases). Per germline, CDR1 SNHLY and CDR2 FYNNEI. The germline V and J ends were trimmed by 7 bases and 2 bases, with 15 bases remaining between them. The CDR3 totals 14 residues. The CDR3 is CASISDWGPYEQYF. For the CDR3, the DNA is TGTGCCAGCATTTCCGATTGGGGGCCCTACGAGCAGTACTTC.

This chain uses TRBV7-9 with TRBJ2-6; D is ambiguous. Germline CDR1 SEHNR, CDR2 FQNEAQ (reference sequence). This CDR3 comprises 13 residues. The V and J ends lost 11 bases and 0 bases respectively, with 8 bases between them. CDR3 nucleotides: TGTGCCTGCGGAAACTCTGGGGCCAACGTCCTGACTTTC. This codes for CACGNSGANVLTF.

This clonotype was picked up a small number of times. The V and J genes are TRBV12-3 or TRBV12-4 and TRBJ2-2, with 9 positions matching TRBD2. The CDR3 sequence is 13 residues long. The ends lost 3 bases at V and 10 bases at J; junction bases unmatched: 3. The CDR3, as DNA: TGTGCCAGCAGTTTTGGCGGGAGGGCGGAGCTGTTTTTT. Translated, it gives CASSFGGRAELFF.

This clonotype turned up a few times. The J gene is TRBJ1-5, the V gene TRBV15, with 11 bases identical to TRBD1. The V segment lost 0 bases and the J segment 2 bases; nucleotides outside the gene matches: 6. The germline CDR1 and CDR2 sequences are LNHNV and YYDKDF (reference sequence). The CDR3 is 18 residues long. CDR3 DNA: TGTGCCACCAGCAGAGAATGGACAGGGGGCTCGGGCAATCAGCCCCAGCATTTT. This translates into CATSREWTGGSGNQPQHF.

The CDR3 loop is CAWSAGNRQPQHF. CDR3 coding DNA: TGTGCCTGGAGTGCCGGGAATCGTCAGCCCCAGCATTTT. The V and J genes are TRBV30 and TRBJ1-5; D not resolved. Trimming took off 1 base at V and 6 bases at J, with 10 bases between the two ends. This CDR3 is 13 amino acids long. Per the germline V gene, CDR1 is GTSNPN and CDR2 is SVGIG (reference sequence).